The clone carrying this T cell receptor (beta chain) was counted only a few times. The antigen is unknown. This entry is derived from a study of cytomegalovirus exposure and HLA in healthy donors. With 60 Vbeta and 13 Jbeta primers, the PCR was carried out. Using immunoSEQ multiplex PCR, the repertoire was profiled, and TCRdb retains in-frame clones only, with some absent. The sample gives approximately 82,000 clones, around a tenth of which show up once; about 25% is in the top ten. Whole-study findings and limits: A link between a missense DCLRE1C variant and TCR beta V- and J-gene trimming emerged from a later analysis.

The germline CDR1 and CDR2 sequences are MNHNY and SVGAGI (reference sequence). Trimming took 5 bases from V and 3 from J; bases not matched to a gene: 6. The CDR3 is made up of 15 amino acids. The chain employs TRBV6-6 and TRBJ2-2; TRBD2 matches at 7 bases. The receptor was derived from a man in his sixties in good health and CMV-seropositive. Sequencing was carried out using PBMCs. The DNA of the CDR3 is TGTGCCAGCAGTCGCGGGAGTCCAGACACCGGGGAGCTGTTTTTT. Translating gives CASSRGSPDTGELFF.